These 9 T cell receptor beta chains originate from one sample sequenced in a study of chemoradiotherapy in HPV16-positive cancers. TCRdb's table, derived via immunoSEQ multiplex PCR, lists solely in-frame clones and lacks some. The sample holds approximately 58,000 clones, roughly nine tenths seen once. The sequencing here drew on blood, taken from a patient who underwent chemoradiotherapy. The source is a human donor with HPV-associated anogenital cancer.

V usage is TRBV9 and J usage is TRBJ2-2, with 8 positions matching TRBD1. Germline assignment: CDR1 SGDLS and CDR2 YYNGEE. The ends lost 0 bases at V and 7 bases at J; junction bases unmatched: 8. The CDR3 covers 16 residues. CDR3 coding DNA: TGTGCCAGCAGCGTAGCTAGCAGGGGGCTAATCGGGGAGCTGTTTTTT. Its protein product is CASSVASRGLIGELFF.

The V call is TRBV15, the J call TRBJ1-2, with D perhaps matching TRBD1 (5 bases). V was trimmed by 3 bases and J by 2 bases, leaving 7 bases between them. This CDR3 comprises 13 residues. Germline CDR1 and CDR2: LNHNV and YYDKDF (reference sequence). CDR3 loop: CATSSGGNYGYTF. CDR3 nucleotide sequence: TGTGCCACCAGCAGCGGGGGGAACTATGGCTACACCTTC.

This rearrangement joins TRBV6-5 to TRBJ1-4; unclear D gene. The CDR3 spans 15 residues. Looked up from germline, CDR1 is MNHEY and CDR2 is SVGAGI. Trimming left V 5 bases short and J 0 bases short, with 10 bases between. The CDR3 loop reads CASSPTVATNEKLFF. The CDR3 DNA reads as TGTGCCAGCAGTCCTACAGTTGCAACTAATGAAAAACTGTTTTTT.

The chain recombines TRBV18 with TRBJ1-1, with TRBD1 identical over 7 bases. With 3 bases clipped from V and 0 bases from J, the junction kept 4 bases outside the gene matches. In germline, CDR1 is KGHSH, CDR2 LQKENI. This CDR3 has 15 amino acids. The CDR3 DNA follows: TGTGCCAGCTCACCTATGACAGGGATGAACACTGAAGCTTTCTTT. This encodes CASSPMTGMNTEAFF.

The chain joins TRBV10-3 to TRBJ1-4; TRBD1 might be the D (5 bases). Between the trimmed V and J ends, which lost 5 bases and 0 bases, there was a span of 10 bases. Germline V gives CDR1 ENHRY, CDR2 SYGVKD. CDR3 size: 15 residues. CDR3 residues: CAISRDGPTNEKLFF. Here the CDR3 DNA reads TGTGCCATCAGTCGGGACGGCCCAACTAATGAAAAACTGTTTTTT.

V usage is TRBV28 and J usage is TRBJ1-2; D is possibly TRBD1 (5 bases). The V and J ends lost 6 bases and 3 bases respectively, with 17 bases between them. The CDR3 extends over 15 amino acids. Germline CDR1 is MDHEN and CDR2 is SYDVKM. CDR3: CASRPTGSTYYGYTF. CDR3 DNA sequence: TGTGCCAGCAGACCCACAGGCTCCACTTACTATGGCTACACCTTC.

This sequence joins TRBV7-3 and TRBJ2-5, with a tentative D call TRBD1 (6 bases). V lost 1 base to trimming and J lost 2 bases, with 17 bases between them. The CDR3 length is 17 residues. Germline lookup yields CDR1 SGHTA and CDR2 FQGTGA. The CDR3 is CASSLMGRGRYQETQYF. DNA for the CDR3: TGTGCCAGCAGCTTAATGGGCAGGGGTCGGTATCAAGAGACCCAGTACTTC.

This clone has more than one count but fewer than ten. The rearrangement uses TRBV4-1 and TRBJ2-7; no firm D call. The germline CDR1 and CDR2 sequences are MGHRA and YSYEKL. The CDR3 is 15 amino acids. V lost 1 base to trimming and J lost 3 bases, with 13 bases between them. CDR3 sequence reads: CASSQGDLGNYEQYF. CDR3 nucleotide sequence: TGCGCCAGCAGCCAAGGAGACCTTGGGAACTACGAGCAGTACTTC.

V usage is TRBV25-1 and J usage is TRBJ2-7; the D is unclear. Germline loops: CDR1 MGHDK, CDR2 SYGVNS. CDR3 length: 11 amino acids. V gave up 0 bases and J gave up 7 bases, with 4 bases separating them. The CDR3 sequence is CASSEYGEQYF. In nucleotides, the CDR3 is TGTGCCAGCAGTGAATACGGGGAGCAGTACTTC.